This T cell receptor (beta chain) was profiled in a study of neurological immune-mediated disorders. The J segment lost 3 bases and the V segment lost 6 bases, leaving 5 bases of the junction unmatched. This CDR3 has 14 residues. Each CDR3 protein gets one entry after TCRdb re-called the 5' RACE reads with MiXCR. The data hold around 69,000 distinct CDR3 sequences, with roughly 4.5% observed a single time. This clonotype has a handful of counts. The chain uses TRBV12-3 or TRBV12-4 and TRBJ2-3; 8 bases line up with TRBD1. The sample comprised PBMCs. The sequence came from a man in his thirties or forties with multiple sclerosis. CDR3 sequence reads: CASRTTGVTDTQYF. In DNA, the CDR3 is TGTGCCAGCAGAACGACAGGGGTTACAGATACGCAGTATTTT.